The rows below give T cell receptor beta chains drawn from one sample of a study of blood T cell repertoires in COVID-19. Profiling relied on immunoSEQ multiplex PCR, and the TCRdb table lists in-frame clones only, not all of them. The repertoire has roughly 100,000 clones, 60% to 85% of them found once; the top ten carry approximately 10%. Sample: peripheral blood. Source of these receptors: a woman aged 80 or older with acute or convalescent COVID-19. Each CDR3 is given with its conserved first and last residue. The order of the fields is CDR3 protein, CDR3 DNA, J gene, clone size, D gene, V gene. D genes are given only for firm matches. Clone size is stated in some rows and not others, as once, few, many or a class when expanded.

CDR3aa: CASSRDMNTEAFF
CDR3nt: TGTGCCAGCTCCCGGGACATGAACACTGAAGCTTTCTTT
j_gene: TRBJ1-1
abundance: .
d_gene: .
v_gene: TRBV12-3/TRBV12-4

CDR3aa: CASSSGMGGRDTQYF
CDR3nt: TGTGCCAGCAGCTCAGGCATGGGGGGTCGGGATACGCAGTATTTT
j_gene: TRBJ2-3
abundance: .
d_gene: .
v_gene: TRBV11-1

CDR3aa: CSAGDRGGSPLHF
CDR3nt: TGCAGCGCCGGAGACAGGGGGGGGTCACCCCTCCACTTT
j_gene: TRBJ1-6
abundance: few
d_gene: TRBD1
v_gene: TRBV29-1

CDR3aa: CASPGTSGDQETQYF
CDR3nt: TGTGCCAGCCCCGGGACTAGCGGGGATCAAGAAACCCAGTACTTC
j_gene: TRBJ2-5
abundance: few
d_gene: TRBD2
v_gene: TRBV2

CDR3aa: CASRPSGDPPDTQYF
CDR3nt: TGCGCCAGCAGACCTAGCGGGGACCCCCCAGATACGCAGTATTTT
j_gene: TRBJ2-3
abundance: large
d_gene: TRBD2
v_gene: TRBV4-1

CDR3aa: CASSLGLAENEQFF
CDR3nt: TGCGCCAGCAGCTTGGGACTAGCTGAGAATGAGCAGTTCTTC
j_gene: TRBJ2-1
abundance: .
d_gene: TRBD2
v_gene: TRBV5-1

CDR3aa: CAIQVSNTGELFF
CDR3nt: TGTGCCATTCAGGTCTCGAACACCGGGGAGCTGTTTTTT
j_gene: TRBJ2-2
abundance: .
d_gene: .
v_gene: TRBV10-3

CDR3aa: CASSRQGPEVAGYTF
CDR3nt: TGTGCCAGCAGCCGACAGGGGCCTGAGGTCGCTGGCTACACCTTC
j_gene: TRBJ1-2
abundance: once
d_gene: TRBD1
v_gene: TRBV6-5

CDR3aa: CASSPGRGGGDGYTF
CDR3nt: TGTGCCAGCTCACCGGGAAGGGGAGGAGGCGATGGCTACACCTTC
j_gene: TRBJ1-2
abundance: once
d_gene: .
v_gene: TRBV18

CDR3aa: CASSSRPLPTVYNEQFF
CDR3nt: TGTGCCAGCAGTTCACGACCCCTACCGACAGTATACAATGAGCAGTTCTTC
j_gene: TRBJ2-1
abundance: .
d_gene: .
v_gene: TRBV27

CDR3aa: CASRPGQGAYNEQFF
CDR3nt: TGTGCCAGCCGCCCCGGACAGGGGGCCTACAATGAGCAGTTCTTC
j_gene: TRBJ2-1
abundance: .
d_gene: TRBD1
v_gene: TRBV6-2/TRBV6-3

CDR3aa: CASSTGPNTEAFF
CDR3nt: TGTGCCAGCAGCACAGGACCGAACACTGAAGCTTTCTTT
j_gene: TRBJ1-1
abundance: .
d_gene: .
v_gene: TRBV9

CDR3aa: CASRDRGYEKLFF
CDR3nt: TGTGCCAGCCGGGACAGGGGTTATGAAAAACTGTTTTTT
j_gene: TRBJ1-4
abundance: .
d_gene: TRBD1
v_gene: TRBV28

CDR3aa: CASSSDRGPYNEQFF
CDR3nt: TGTGCCAGCAGCAGTGACAGGGGTCCCTACAATGAGCAGTTCTTC
j_gene: TRBJ2-1
abundance: .
d_gene: TRBD1
v_gene: TRBV4-2

CDR3aa: CASSLQGGDYTF
CDR3nt: TGCGCCAGCAGCCTCCAAGGGGGGGACTACACCTTC
j_gene: TRBJ1-2
abundance: few
d_gene: .
v_gene: TRBV4-3

CDR3aa: CASSSDRTNEKLFF
CDR3nt: TGTGCCAGCAGTTCGGACAGAACTAATGAAAAACTGTTTTTT
j_gene: TRBJ1-4
abundance: .
d_gene: .
v_gene: TRBV6-2/TRBV6-3

CDR3aa: CASSLGQAPIYGYTF
CDR3nt: TGTGCCAGCAGTTTAGGACAGGCGCCAATCTATGGCTACACCTTC
j_gene: TRBJ1-2
abundance: few
d_gene: TRBD1
v_gene: TRBV28

CDR3aa: CASSFRLAGMTDTQYF
CDR3nt: TGCGCCAGCAGCTTTAGGCTAGCGGGAATGACAGATACGCAGTATTTT
j_gene: TRBJ2-3
abundance: .
d_gene: TRBD2
v_gene: TRBV5-1

CDR3aa: CSVDVLAVQNTEAFF
CDR3nt: TGCAGCGTTGACGTCTTGGCAGTGCAGAACACTGAAGCTTTCTTT
j_gene: TRBJ1-1
abundance: .
d_gene: .
v_gene: TRBV29-1

CDR3aa: CASSSPGPYRGYTF
CDR3nt: TGTGCCAGCAGCTCCCCAGGGCCATATCGCGGCTACACCTTC
j_gene: TRBJ1-2
abundance: few
d_gene: .
v_gene: TRBV5-6

CDR3aa: CASSLVGQKETQYF
CDR3nt: TGTGCCAGCAGCTTAGTTGGCCAGAAAGAGACCCAGTACTTC
j_gene: TRBJ2-5
abundance: once
d_gene: .
v_gene: TRBV7-2

CDR3aa: CASSLQQGRQNYGYTF
CDR3nt: TGCGCCAGCAGCCTCCAACAGGGGCGCCAAAACTATGGCTACACCTTC
j_gene: TRBJ1-2
abundance: .
d_gene: TRBD1
v_gene: TRBV4-1

CDR3aa: CASSQDILGLDEQYF
CDR3nt: TGCGCCAGCAGCCAGGACATTCTAGGGTTGGACGAGCAGTACTTC
j_gene: TRBJ2-7
abundance: few
d_gene: .
v_gene: TRBV4-3

CDR3aa: CASSYGAGGGGETQYF
CDR3nt: TGTGCCAGCAGCTACGGAGCGGGAGGAGGGGGGGAGACCCAGTACTTC
j_gene: TRBJ2-5
abundance: .
d_gene: TRBD2
v_gene: TRBV7-9

CDR3aa: CASAERGDQPQHF
CDR3nt: TGTGCCAGCGCCGAGCGGGGGGATCAGCCCCAGCATTTT
j_gene: TRBJ1-5
abundance: .
d_gene: .
v_gene: TRBV19

CDR3aa: CASSVEGQGATEAFF
CDR3nt: TGTGCCAGCAGCGTAGAGGGACAGGGGGCAACTGAAGCTTTCTTT
j_gene: TRBJ1-1
abundance: .
d_gene: TRBD1
v_gene: TRBV9

CDR3aa: CASTLGTVNTEAFF
CDR3nt: TGCGCCAGCACCCTCGGGACAGTAAACACTGAAGCTTTCTTT
j_gene: TRBJ1-1
abundance: .
d_gene: TRBD1
v_gene: TRBV5-1